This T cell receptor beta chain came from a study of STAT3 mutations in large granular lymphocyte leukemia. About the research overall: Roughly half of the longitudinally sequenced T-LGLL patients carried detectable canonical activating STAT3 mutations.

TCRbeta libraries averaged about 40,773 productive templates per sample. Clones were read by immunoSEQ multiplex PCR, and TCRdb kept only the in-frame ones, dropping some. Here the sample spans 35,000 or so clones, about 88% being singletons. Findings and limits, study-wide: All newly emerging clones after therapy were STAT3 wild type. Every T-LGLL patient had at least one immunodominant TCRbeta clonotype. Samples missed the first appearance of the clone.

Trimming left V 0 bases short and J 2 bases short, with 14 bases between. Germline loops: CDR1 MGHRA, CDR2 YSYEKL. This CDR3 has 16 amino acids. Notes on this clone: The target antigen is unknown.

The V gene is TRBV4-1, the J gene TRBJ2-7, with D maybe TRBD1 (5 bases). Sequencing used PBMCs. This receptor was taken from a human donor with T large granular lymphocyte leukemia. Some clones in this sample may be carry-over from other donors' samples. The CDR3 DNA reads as TGCGCCAGCAGCCAAGATATGACAGACAAGGCCTACGAGCAGTACTTC. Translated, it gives CASSQDMTDKAYEQYF.